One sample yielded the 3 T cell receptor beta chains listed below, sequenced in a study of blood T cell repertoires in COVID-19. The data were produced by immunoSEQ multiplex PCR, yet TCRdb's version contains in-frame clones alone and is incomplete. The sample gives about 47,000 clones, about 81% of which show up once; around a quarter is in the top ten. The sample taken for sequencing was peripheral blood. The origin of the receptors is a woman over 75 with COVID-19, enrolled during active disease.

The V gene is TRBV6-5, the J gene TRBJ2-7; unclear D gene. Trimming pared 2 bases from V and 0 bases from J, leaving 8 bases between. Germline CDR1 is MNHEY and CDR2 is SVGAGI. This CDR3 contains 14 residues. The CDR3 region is CASSYNKDSYEQYF. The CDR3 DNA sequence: TGTGCCAGCAGTTACAACAAAGACTCCTACGAGCAGTACTTC.

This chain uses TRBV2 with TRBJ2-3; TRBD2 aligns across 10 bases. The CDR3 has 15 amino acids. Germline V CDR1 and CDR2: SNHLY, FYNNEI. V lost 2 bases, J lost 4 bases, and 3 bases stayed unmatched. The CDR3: CASSELLAGPDTQYF. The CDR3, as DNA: TGTGCCAGCAGTGAATTACTAGCGGGACCAGATACGCAGTATTTT.

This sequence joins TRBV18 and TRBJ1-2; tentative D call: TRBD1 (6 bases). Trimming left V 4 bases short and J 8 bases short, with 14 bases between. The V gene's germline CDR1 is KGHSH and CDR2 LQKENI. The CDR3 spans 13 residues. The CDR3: CASSLAGADGYTF. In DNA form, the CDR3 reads TGTGCCAGCTCACTTGCAGGGGCCGACGGCTACACCTTC. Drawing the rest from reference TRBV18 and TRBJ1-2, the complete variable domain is NAGVMQNPRHLVRRRGQEARLRCSPMKGHSHVYWYRQLPEEGLKFMVYLQKENIIDESGMPKERFSAEFPKEGPSILRIQQVVRGDSAAYFCASSLAGADGYTFGSGTRLTVV.